This TCR beta chain was obtained from a study of blood T cell repertoires in COVID-19. As for the study in general: T cells, B-cell-depleted T cells, or PBMCs supplied cDNA or gDNA.

Original processing methods: Estimated nucleated cell counts came from reference gene primer amplification. Sequenced by immunoSEQ multiplex PCR; TCRdb stores in-frame clones only, minus some. The V and J calls and the clone size are those of that table, but D and trimming were determined from the DNA. The sample contains approximately 36,000 clones, 90% of which appear only once. V dropped 4 bases and J dropped 2; count of bases not matched to a gene: 13. The germline gives CDR1 SQVTM, CDR2 ANQGSEA. The CDR3 spans 17 residues. The sequence derives from a man aged 60 to 75 with active or convalescent COVID-19. The sequenced sample consisted of peripheral blood. The chain couples TRBV29-1 to TRBJ2-7, with 11 bases fitting TRBD2. The CDR3 loop reads CSVGGISGRARTYEQYF. The DNA for the CDR3 is TGCAGCGTTGGGGGGATTAGCGGGAGGGCCCGGACCTACGAGCAGTACTTC.